This is a list of T cell receptor beta chains from one sample in a study of T cell responses to AZD1222 COVID-19 vaccine. Clones were sequenced by immunoSEQ multiplex PCR, and TCRdb holds only the in-frame ones, with some missing. The profile shows over 110,000 clones, roughly 90% of them singletons. Sequencing was performed on peripheral blood, taken 28 days after the second AZD1222 dose. The source is an adult who received the AZD1222 COVID-19 vaccine. The conserved cysteine and the conserved F or W are not part of the CDR3 here.

>TRBJ2-1|TRBV14
ASSQVRPGEQF
>TRBJ2-7|TRBV7-9
ASSLGASGRGEQY
>TRBJ1-5|TRBV3-1/TRBV3-2
ASSRGAGANQPQH
>TRBJ1-1|TRBV7-6
ASSFSGTANTEAF
>TRBJ1-1|TRBV7-6
ASSLGQGLNTEAF
>TRBJ1-5|TRBV30
AWSPVPGVNQPQH
>TRBJ2-7|TRBV20-1
SASDTGGSYEQY
>TRBJ2-1|TRBV3-1/TRBV3-2
ASSQPGLAGGRDEQF
>TRBJ2-3|TRBV5-1
ASSLTEGTDTQY
>TRBJ2-7|TRBV7-8
ASSLAGREQY
>TRBJ1-2|TRBV5-1
ASSYDPTGVGGYT
>TRBJ1-1|TRBV5-1
ASSSGTGDEAF
>TRBJ2-1|TRBV6-5
ASSRTYRENEQF
>TRBJ1-1|TRBV5-1
ASSLFRAGLALNTEAF
>TRBJ2-7|TRBV27
ASREEGRLNEQY
>TRBJ2-3|TRBV4-2
ASSQDNTGTSGTDTQY
>TRBJ1-3|TRBV11-1
ASSRRTGGTGNTIY
>TRBJ2-7|TRBV5-5
ASSPASGYEQY
>TRBJ1-1|TRBV6-5
ASSYLRTGTTEAF
>TRBJ2-2|TRBV5-1
ASSLVPGLAGTGELF
>TRBJ1-2|TRBV28
ASSLPRKTAGAGNGYT
>TRBJ2-2|TRBV15
ATSRETRTNTGELF
>TRBJ2-3|TRBV11-3
ASSQGQGTDTQY
>TRBJ2-7|TRBV3-1/TRBV3-2
ASSNRGGEQY
>TRBJ2-2|TRBV30
AWSGRAGWTGELF
>TRBJ2-3|TRBV18
ASSRDHGDTQY
>TRBJ1-1|TRBV6-5
ASSSGYRGLNTEAF
>TRBJ2-7|TRBV5-1
ASSLTAGLREQY
>TRBJ2-2|TRBV2
ASIFQDHTGELF
>TRBJ2-3|TRBV11-2
ASSSQTGMVSDTQY
>TRBJ1-1|TRBV5-1
ASSLALGQGITEAF
>TRBJ1-6|TRBV28
ASNRGVNSPLH
>TRBJ2-7|TRBV11-1
ASSFAASGSYEQY
>TRBJ1-3|TRBV7-2
ASSIFPSRGGSGNTIY
>TRBJ1-1|TRBV4-1
ASSQNSVWNTEAF
>TRBJ1-1|TRBV7-9
ASSPGTPGTEAF
>TRBJ1-2|TRBV6-5
ASSYQGQGIYGYT
>TRBJ1-1|TRBV18
ASSARQVPAF
>TRBJ1-4|TRBV11-2
ASSLGSTGGAYEKLF
>TRBJ1-1|TRBV28
ATLRVLPDEAF
>TRBJ2-3|TRBV11-3
ASSPVGGSDTQY
>TRBJ2-3|TRBV9
ASSVVGESTDTQY
>TRBJ2-1|TRBV5-4
ASPSGLAGGRGEQF
>TRBJ1-1|TRBV3-1/TRBV3-2
ASSNSRVSIGAF
>TRBJ1-4|TRBV5-5
ASSVRTVGEKLF
>TRBJ1-1|TRBV11-2
ASSLFRNTEAF